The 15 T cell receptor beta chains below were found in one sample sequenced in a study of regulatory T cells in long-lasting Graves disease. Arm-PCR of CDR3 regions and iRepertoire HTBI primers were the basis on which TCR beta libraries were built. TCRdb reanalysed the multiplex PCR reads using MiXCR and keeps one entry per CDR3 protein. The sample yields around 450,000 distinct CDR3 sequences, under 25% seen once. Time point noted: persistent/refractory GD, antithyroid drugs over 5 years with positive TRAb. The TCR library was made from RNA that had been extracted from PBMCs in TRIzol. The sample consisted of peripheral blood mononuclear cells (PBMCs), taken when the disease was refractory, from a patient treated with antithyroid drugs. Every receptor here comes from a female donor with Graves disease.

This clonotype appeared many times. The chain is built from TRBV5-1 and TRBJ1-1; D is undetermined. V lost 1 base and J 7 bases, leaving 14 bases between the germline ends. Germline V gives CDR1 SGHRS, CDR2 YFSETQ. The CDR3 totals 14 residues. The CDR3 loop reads CASSLTLTVGEAFF. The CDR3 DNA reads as TGCGCCAGCAGCTTGACTCTCACGGTCGGTGAAGCTTTCTTT.

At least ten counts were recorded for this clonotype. The DNA for the CDR3 is TGTGCCAGCAGCCACGAGGGCCTCTATGGCTACACCTTC. It encodes CASSHEGLYGYTF. The chain has TRBV3-1 and TRBJ1-2; D ambiguous. The CDR3 runs to 13 residues. CDR1 and CDR2 from the germline V gene are LGHDT and YNNKEL (reference sequence). The germline V and J ends were trimmed by 3 bases and 4 bases, with 9 bases remaining between them.

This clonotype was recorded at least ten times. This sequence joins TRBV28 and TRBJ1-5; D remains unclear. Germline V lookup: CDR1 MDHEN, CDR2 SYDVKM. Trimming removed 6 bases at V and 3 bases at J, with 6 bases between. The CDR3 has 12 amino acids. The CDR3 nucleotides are TGTGCCAGCAGGGGAAACAATCAGCCCCAGCATTTT. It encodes CASRGNNQPQHF.

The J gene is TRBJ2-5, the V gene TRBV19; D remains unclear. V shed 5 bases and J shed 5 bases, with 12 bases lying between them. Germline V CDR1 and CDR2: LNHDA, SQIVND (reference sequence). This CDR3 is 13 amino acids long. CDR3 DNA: TGTGCCAGTAGTTCGTCGACCTGGGAGACCCAGTACTTC. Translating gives CASSSSTWETQYF.

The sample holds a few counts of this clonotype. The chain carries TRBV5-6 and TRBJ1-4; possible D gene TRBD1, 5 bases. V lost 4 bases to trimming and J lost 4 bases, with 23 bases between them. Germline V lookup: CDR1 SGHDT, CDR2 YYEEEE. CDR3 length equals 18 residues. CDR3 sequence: CASSPNPTVASFNEKLFF. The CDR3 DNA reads TGTGCCAGCAGCCCCAACCCGACAGTTGCTTCTTTTAATGAAAAACTGTTTTTT.

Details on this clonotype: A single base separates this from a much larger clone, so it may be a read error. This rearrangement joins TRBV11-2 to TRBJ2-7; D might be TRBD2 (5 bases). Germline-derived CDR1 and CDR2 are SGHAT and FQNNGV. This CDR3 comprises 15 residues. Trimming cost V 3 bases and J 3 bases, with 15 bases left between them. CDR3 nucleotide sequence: TGTGCCAGCAGCTTGGGCGTTGGCGGGTACTACGAGCAGTACTTC. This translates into CASSLGVGGYYEQYF.

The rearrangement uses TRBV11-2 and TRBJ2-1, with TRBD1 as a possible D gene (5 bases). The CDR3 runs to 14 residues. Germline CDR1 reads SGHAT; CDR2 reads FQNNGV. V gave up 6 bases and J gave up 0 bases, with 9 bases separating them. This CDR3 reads CASRPTVSYNEQFF. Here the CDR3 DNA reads TGTGCCAGCAGACCGACAGTCTCCTACAATGAGCAGTTCTTC.

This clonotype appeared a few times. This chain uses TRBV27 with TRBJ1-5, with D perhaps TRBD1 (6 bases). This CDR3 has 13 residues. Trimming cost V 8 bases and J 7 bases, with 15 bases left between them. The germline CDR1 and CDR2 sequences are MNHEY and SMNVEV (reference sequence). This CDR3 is CASGPRGGQPQHF. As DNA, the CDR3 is TGTGCCAGCGGCCCCCGTGGGGGCCAGCCCCAGCATTTT.

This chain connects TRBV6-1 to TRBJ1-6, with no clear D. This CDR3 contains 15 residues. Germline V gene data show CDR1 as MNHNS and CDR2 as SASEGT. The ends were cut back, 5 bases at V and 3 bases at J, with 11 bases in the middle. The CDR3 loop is CASSRTWVYNSPLHF. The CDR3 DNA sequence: TGTGCCAGCAGTCGAACATGGGTCTATAATTCACCCCTCCACTTT.

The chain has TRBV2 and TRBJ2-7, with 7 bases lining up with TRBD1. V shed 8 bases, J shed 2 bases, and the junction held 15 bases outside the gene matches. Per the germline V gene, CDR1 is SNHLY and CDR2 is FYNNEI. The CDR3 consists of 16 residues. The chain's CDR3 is CASARDYRGMTYEQYF. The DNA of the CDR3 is TGTGCCAGCGCCCGTGATTACAGGGGAATGACCTACGAGCAGTACTTC.

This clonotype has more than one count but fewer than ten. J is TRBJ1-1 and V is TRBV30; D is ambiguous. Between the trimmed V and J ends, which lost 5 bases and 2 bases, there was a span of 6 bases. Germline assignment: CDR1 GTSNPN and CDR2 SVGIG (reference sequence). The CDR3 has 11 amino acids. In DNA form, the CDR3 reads TGTGCCTGGCAATTTAACACTGAAGCTTTCTTT. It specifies CAWQFNTEAFF.

CDR3 amino acids: CASSQGWGVAFF. The CDR3 DNA follows: TGCGCCAGCAGCCAAGGTTGGGGGGTGGCTTTCTTT. V gene TRBV4-3 combines with J gene TRBJ1-1; D is perhaps TRBD1 (5 bases). Trimming pared 1 base from V and 11 bases from J, leaving 11 bases between. The germline gives CDR1 LGHNA, CDR2 YSLEER. The CDR3 contains 12 residues.

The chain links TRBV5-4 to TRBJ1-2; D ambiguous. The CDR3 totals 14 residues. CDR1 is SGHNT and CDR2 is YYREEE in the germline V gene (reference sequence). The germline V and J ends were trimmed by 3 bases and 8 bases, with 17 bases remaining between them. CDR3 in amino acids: CASSSRRLRKGYTF. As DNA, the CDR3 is TGTGCCAGCAGCTCGCGGCGCTTGAGGAAGGGCTACACCTTC.

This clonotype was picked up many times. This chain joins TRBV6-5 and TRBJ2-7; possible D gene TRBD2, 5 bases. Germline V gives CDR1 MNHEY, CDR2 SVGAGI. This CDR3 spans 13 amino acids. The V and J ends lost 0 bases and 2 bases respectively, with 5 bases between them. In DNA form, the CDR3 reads TGTGCCAGCAGTTACTCCGGGGCCTACGAGCAGTACTTC. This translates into CASSYSGAYEQYF.

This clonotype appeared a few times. The CDR3 nucleotides read TGTGCCAGCAGCTCCTCGGGGATCGGTGAACTAGTTGTCGCTTACGAGCAGTACTTC. Translation: CASSSSGIGELVVAYEQYF. This chain joins TRBV7-8 and TRBJ2-7, with a tentative D call TRBD2 (5 bases). V gave up 4 bases and J gave up 4 bases, with 29 bases separating them. The CDR3 is 19 residues long. From germline, CDR1 is SGHVS and CDR2 FQNEAQ.